This TCR beta chain was identified during a study of blood T cell repertoires in COVID-19. The V and J ends lost 4 bases and 1 base respectively, with 7 bases between them. This CDR3 is built from 13 residues. Germline V CDR1 and CDR2: MNHEY, SVGAGI. Original data processing: Reference gene primer amplification gave nucleated cell count estimates. Some clones are missing from TCRdb's copy, which holds only in-frame ones; the method was immunoSEQ multiplex PCR. V and J calls and clone size come straight from that table; D and trimming were deduced from the DNA. The sample carries about 180,000 clones, approximately 86% recorded once.

The chain employs TRBV6-5 and TRBJ1-1; no clear D. The clonotype comes from a man aged 50 to 59 with active or convalescent COVID-19. Sample: peripheral blood. The CDR3 is CASSSYRNTEAFF. DNA for the CDR3: TGTGCCAGCAGTTCTTACAGGAACACTGAAGCTTTCTTT.